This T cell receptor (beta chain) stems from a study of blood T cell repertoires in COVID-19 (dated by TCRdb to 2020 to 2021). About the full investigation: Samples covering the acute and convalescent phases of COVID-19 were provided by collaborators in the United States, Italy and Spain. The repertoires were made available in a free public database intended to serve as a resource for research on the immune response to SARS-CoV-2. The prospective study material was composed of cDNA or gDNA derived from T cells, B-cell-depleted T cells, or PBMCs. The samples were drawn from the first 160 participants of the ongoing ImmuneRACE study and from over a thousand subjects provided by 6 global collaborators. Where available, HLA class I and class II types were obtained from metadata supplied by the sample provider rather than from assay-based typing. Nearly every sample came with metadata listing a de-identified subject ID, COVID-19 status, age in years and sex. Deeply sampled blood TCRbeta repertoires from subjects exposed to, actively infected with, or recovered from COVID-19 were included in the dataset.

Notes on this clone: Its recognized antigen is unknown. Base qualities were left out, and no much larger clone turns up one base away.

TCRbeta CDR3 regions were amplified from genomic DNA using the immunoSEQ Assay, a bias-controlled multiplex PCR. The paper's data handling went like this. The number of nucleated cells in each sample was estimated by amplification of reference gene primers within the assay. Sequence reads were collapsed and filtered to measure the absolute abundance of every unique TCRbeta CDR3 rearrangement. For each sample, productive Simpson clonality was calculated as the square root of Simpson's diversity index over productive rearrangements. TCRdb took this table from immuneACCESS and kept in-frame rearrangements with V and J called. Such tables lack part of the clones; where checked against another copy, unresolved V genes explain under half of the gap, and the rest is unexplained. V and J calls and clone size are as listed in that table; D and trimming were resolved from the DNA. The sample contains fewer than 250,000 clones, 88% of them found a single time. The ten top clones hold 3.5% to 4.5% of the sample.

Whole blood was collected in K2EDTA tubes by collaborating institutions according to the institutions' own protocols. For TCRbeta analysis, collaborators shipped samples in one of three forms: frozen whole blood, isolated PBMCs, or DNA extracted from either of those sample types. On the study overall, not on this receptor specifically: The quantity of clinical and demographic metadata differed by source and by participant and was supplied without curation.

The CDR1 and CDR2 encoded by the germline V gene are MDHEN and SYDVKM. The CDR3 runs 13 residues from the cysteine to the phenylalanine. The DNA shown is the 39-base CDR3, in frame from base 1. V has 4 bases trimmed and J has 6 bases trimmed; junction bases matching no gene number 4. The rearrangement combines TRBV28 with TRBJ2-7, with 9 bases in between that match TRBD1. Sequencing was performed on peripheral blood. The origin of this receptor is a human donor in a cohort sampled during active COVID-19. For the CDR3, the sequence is CASSSGQGGEQYF. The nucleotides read TGTGCCAGCAGTTCGGGACAGGGTGGCGAGCAGTACTTC.